The 24 T cell receptor beta chains reported below all come from one sample, sequenced in a study of T cells in Graves' hyperthyroidism and ophthalmopathy. Amplified regions were TCR beta CDR3 sequences from RNA transcripts. First-round RT-PCR targeting the TCR CDR3 was performed with the HTBI primer set. TCRdb re-analysed the multiplex PCR reads in MiXCR, keeping a single row per CDR3 protein. The table includes 500,000 to 600,000 distinct CDR3 sequences, roughly a sixth detected once. The sample taken for sequencing was blood. These receptors all stem from a woman between 18 and 29 years old with Graves' hyperthyroidism.

This clonotype was recorded a few times. The V call is TRBV7-9, the J call TRBJ2-7; TRBD2 matches at 9 bases. This CDR3 has 15 residues. V shed 5 bases and J 3 bases; nucleotides not matched to a gene: 8. Germline loops: CDR1 SEHNR, CDR2 FQNEAQ (reference sequence). The DNA for the CDR3 is TGTGCCAGCAGCCCCAATAGCGGGAGTAACTACGAGCAGTACTTC. Its translation is CASSPNSGSNYEQYF.

This clonotype was seen repeatedly, ten times or more. The chain links TRBV7-9 to TRBJ2-5; TRBD2 agrees at 9 bases. Looked up from germline, CDR1 is SEHNR and CDR2 is FQNEAQ (reference sequence). Trimming took 9 bases from V and 0 from J; bases not matched to a gene: 8. The CDR3 is 15 residues long. The CDR3 DNA reads as TGTGCCAGTGCCAATGTAGCGGGGGACCAAGAGACCCAGTACTTC. Residues: CASANVAGDQETQYF.

The rearrangement joins TRBV20-1 to TRBJ2-7, with 12 nucleotides matching TRBD2. Per germline, CDR1 DFQATT and CDR2 SNEGSKA (reference sequence). CDR3 length: 14 residues. With V trimmed by 5 bases and J by 0 bases, 2 bases remained unmatched. The CDR3 region has the DNA TGCAGTGCTGAGACTAGCGGGGGCTCCTACGAGCAGTACTTC. It encodes CSAETSGGSYEQYF.

A few counts support this clonotype. The CDR3 region has the DNA TGTGCCAGCAGTCTGTGGCTTGAAGGAGAGACCCAGTACTTC. Amino acid sequence: CASSLWLEGETQYF. The rearrangement links TRBV6-1 to TRBJ2-5; D ambiguous. V lost 5 bases, J lost 4 bases, and 14 bases lay in between. This CDR3 has 14 residues. Germline values: CDR1 MNHNS, CDR2 SASEGT.

The chain uses TRBV19 and TRBJ2-1; D remains unclear. Germline CDR1 LNHDA, CDR2 SQIVND (reference sequence). The ends were cut back, 7 bases at V and 2 bases at J, with 15 bases in the middle. The CDR3 totals 15 residues. The CDR3 spells CASKTTGATYNEQFF. CDR3 coding DNA: TGTGCCAGTAAAACCACGGGCGCCACCTACAATGAGCAGTTCTTC.

The table lists this clonotype with many counts. J is TRBJ2-3 and V is TRBV30; 7 bases map to TRBD2. Trimming took 0 bases from V and 3 from J; bases not matched to a gene: 6. Germline CDR1 GTSNPN, CDR2 SVGIG (reference sequence). The CDR3 contains 15 residues. CDR3 in DNA: TGTGCCTGGAGTGTACGCGGGAGTGGGACAGATACGCAGTATTTT. It is translated as CAWSVRGSGTDTQYF.

This clonotype was recorded at least ten times. The V call is TRBV19, the J call TRBJ1-1; no clear D gene. This CDR3 is 15 amino acids long. CDR1 and CDR2 (germline): LNHDA, SQIVND (reference sequence). The V gene lost 1 base and the J gene lost 4 bases, with 13 bases spanning the gap. The chain's CDR3 is CASSIGLTRTTEAFF. DNA for the CDR3: TGTGCCAGTAGTATAGGGTTAACACGCACCACTGAAGCTTTCTTT.

This clonotype has ten or more counts. The V call is TRBV7-2, the J call TRBJ2-1; D call uncertain. CDR3 length: 11 residues. The V gene lost 5 bases and the J gene lost 6 bases, with 5 bases spanning the gap. The germline V gene encodes CDR1 SGHTA and CDR2 FQGNSA. For the CDR3, the DNA is TGTGCCAGCAGCCCCCGCAATGAGCAGTTCTTC. This translates into CASSPRNEQFF.

Many counts were recorded for this clonotype. The V and J genes are TRBV6-2 or TRBV6-3 and TRBJ2-7, with 8 bases lining up with TRBD2. V trimming: 0 bases; J trimming: 0 bases; junction bases outside the gene matches: 1. Germline V CDR1 and CDR2: MNHEY, SVGEGT. This CDR3 region has 15 residues. CDR3 in amino acids: CASSYSGLGSYEQYF. The CDR3 coding sequence is TGTGCCAGCAGTTACTCGGGACTAGGCTCCTACGAGCAGTACTTC.

The sample holds many counts of this clonotype. V and J are TRBV5-1 and TRBJ1-2, with D perhaps matching TRBD1 (6 bases). The CDR3 spans 15 residues. The germline V and J ends were trimmed by 3 bases and 4 bases, with 16 bases remaining between them. Germline-derived CDR1 and CDR2 are SGHRS and YFSETQ. The CDR3 protein is CASSSDRSAVYGYTF. CDR3 DNA: TGCGCCAGCAGCTCAGACAGGAGTGCAGTCTATGGCTACACCTTC.

This clonotype was seen ten or more times. This sequence joins TRBV5-8 and TRBJ2-1; 9 nucleotides agree with TRBD1. The CDR3 contains 15 residues. Germline lookup yields CDR1 SGHTS and CDR2 YDEGEE. J lost 9 bases, V lost 7 bases, and 14 bases had no gene match. CDR3: CASSLPGQGIVEQFF. CDR3 bases: TGTGCCAGCTCATTACCGGGACAGGGTATCGTTGAGCAGTTCTTC.

The sample holds a few counts of this clonotype. V and J are TRBV12-3 or TRBV12-4 and TRBJ2-1; the match to TRBD2 covers 7 bases. CDR3 length: 15 residues. V shed 6 bases and J 1 base; nucleotides not matched to a gene: 6. In nucleotides, the CDR3 is TGTGCCAGCAGCCGAGCGGGGCCATCCTACAATGAGCAGTTCTTC. This translates into CASSRAGPSYNEQFF.

This chain uses TRBV20-1 with TRBJ2-1; TRBD2 agrees at 10 bases. The CDR3 totals 14 residues. The V gene's germline CDR1 is DFQATT and CDR2 SNEGSKA (reference sequence). Trimming at V came to 6 bases and at J to 6 bases, leaving 8 bases not matched to a gene. The CDR3 DNA sequence: TGCAGTGCCGCATGGGCTAGCGGGAGCAATGAGCAGTTCTTC. As protein: CSAAWASGSNEQFF.

This clonotype was detected many times. V and J are TRBV20-1 and TRBJ2-1; the D gene is possibly TRBD2 (6 bases). Germline CDR1 is DFQATT and CDR2 is SNEGSKA (reference sequence). V gave up 2 bases and J gave up 10 bases, with 21 bases separating them. The CDR3 runs 15 residues. The CDR3, as DNA: TGCAGTGCTAGAACGGTTTTCGTTGGCGGGGACGAGCAGTTCTTC. Translation: CSARTVFVGGDEQFF.

This clonotype was recorded a few times. The gene calls are TRBV6-5 and TRBJ1-2; 7 bases are a match to TRBD1. The CDR3 has 16 residues. CDR1 MNHEY and CDR2 SVGAGI come from the germline V gene. V lost 2 bases to trimming and J lost 1 base; unmatched junction nucleotides: 7. CDR3 coding DNA: TGTGCCAGCAGTTACGCGGGGACAGAGAGTAACTATGGCTACACCTTC. It specifies CASSYAGTESNYGYTF.

This clonotype showed up many times. This chain joins TRBV12-3 or TRBV12-4 and TRBJ2-3; D is tentatively TRBD1 or TRBD2 (6 bases each). V lost 11 bases and J lost 2, with 17 bases in between. This CDR3 is built from 14 residues. The CDR3 region has the DNA TGTGCCGGAAACCAGGGGACTTACACAGATACGCAGTATTTT. It encodes CAGNQGTYTDTQYF.

This clonotype was seen more than once but under ten times. The CDR3 DNA reads as TGTGCCAGCAGTTCCGGGACAGGGTTTGCAGATACGCAGTATTTT. Protein product: CASSSGTGFADTQYF. This chain connects TRBV6-1 to TRBJ2-3; 9 bases align to TRBD1. The J segment lost 4 bases and the V segment lost 5 bases, leaving 7 bases of the junction unmatched. Germline lookup yields CDR1 MNHNS and CDR2 SASEGT. The CDR3 spans 15 residues.

V usage is TRBV28 and J usage is TRBJ2-1; 8 positions match TRBD2. CDR1 MDHEN and CDR2 SYDVKM come from the germline V gene. V gave up 8 bases and J gave up 8 bases; unmatched junction bases: 14. The CDR3 consists of 15 residues. The chain's CDR3 is CASLIAGGKPDEQFF. CDR3 in DNA: TGTGCCAGCTTAATCGCGGGAGGAAAGCCGGATGAGCAGTTCTTC.

This clonotype was observed at least ten times. This sequence joins TRBV20-1 and TRBJ1-5; D ambiguous. The germline V gene encodes CDR1 DFQATT and CDR2 SNEGSKA (reference sequence). V lost 5 bases, J lost 0 bases, and 11 bases lay in between. The CDR3 runs 14 residues. The CDR3 spells CSASAVYSNQPQHF. In nucleotides, the CDR3 is TGCAGTGCTTCGGCCGTTTATAGCAATCAGCCCCAGCATTTT.

This clonotype occurred many times. The chain is built from TRBV3-1 and TRBJ2-7; D is ambiguous. Germline CDR1 reads LGHDT; CDR2 reads YNNKEL (reference sequence). Deletions cut 2 bases from V and 5 bases from J, with 7 bases between. The CDR3 has 12 residues. The CDR3 sequence is CASSQSPHEQYF. CDR3 nucleotide sequence: TGTGCCAGCAGCCAAAGTCCCCACGAGCAGTACTTC.

This clonotype showed up just a few times. The J gene is TRBJ2-1, the V gene TRBV11-2; 10 bases align to TRBD2. This CDR3 contains 19 residues. The germline CDR1 and CDR2 sequences are SGHAT and FQNNGV. V lost 7 bases, J lost 1 base, and 16 bases stayed unmatched. CDR3 sequence: CASTRGASGGLGSYNEQFF. In nucleotides, the CDR3 is TGTGCCAGCACCCGGGGGGCTAGCGGGGGTCTAGGGTCCTACAATGAGCAGTTCTTC.

This clonotype was seen repeatedly, ten times or more. The gene calls are TRBV7-9 and TRBJ2-1, with D uncertain. In germline, CDR1 is SEHNR, CDR2 FQNEAQ (reference sequence). Deletions cut 4 bases from V and 2 bases from J, with 15 bases between. The CDR3 runs to 16 residues. The CDR3 region has the DNA TGTGCCAGCAGCTCCCAGTTTAGGAACCCCTACAATGAGCAGTTCTTC. Protein sequence: CASSSQFRNPYNEQFF.

This clonotype occurred a few times. The chain joins TRBV27 to TRBJ1-6; TRBD1 matches at 9 bases. The CDR3 runs to 14 residues. The germline V gene has CDR1 MNHEY and CDR2 SMNVEV (reference sequence). J was trimmed by 7 bases and V by 8 bases; bases with no gene match: 6. The CDR3 sequence is CASRTGARNSPLHF. The CDR3 region has the DNA TGTGCCAGCCGGACAGGGGCGAGGAATTCACCCCTCCACTTT.

This chain connects TRBV24-1 to TRBJ2-7; no firm D call. Trimming cost V 9 bases and J 3 bases, with 8 bases left between them. Germline V gene sequence: CDR1 KGHDR, CDR2 SFDVKD. CDR3 length: 11 amino acids. The CDR3 region has the DNA TGTGCCACCGAGTCAGGCTACGAGCAGTACTTC. Translated: CATESGYEQYF.